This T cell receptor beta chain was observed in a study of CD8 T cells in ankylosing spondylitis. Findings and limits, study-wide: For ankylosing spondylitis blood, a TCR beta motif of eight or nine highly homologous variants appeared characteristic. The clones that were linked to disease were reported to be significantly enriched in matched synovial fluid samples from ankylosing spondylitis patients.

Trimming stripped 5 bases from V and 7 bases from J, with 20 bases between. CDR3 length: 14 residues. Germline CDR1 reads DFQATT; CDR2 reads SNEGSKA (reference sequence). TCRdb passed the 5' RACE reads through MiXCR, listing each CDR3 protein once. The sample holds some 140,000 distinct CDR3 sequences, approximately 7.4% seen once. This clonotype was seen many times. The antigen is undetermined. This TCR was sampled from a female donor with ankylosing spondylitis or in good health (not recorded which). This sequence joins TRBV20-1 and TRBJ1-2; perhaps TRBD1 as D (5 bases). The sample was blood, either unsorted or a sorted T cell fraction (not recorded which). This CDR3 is CSAGEPGRVGGYTF. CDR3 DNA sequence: TGCAGTGCTGGGGAGCCGGGCAGGGTCGGTGGCTACACCTTC.